One and the same sample provided the 5 T cell receptor beta chains below, sequenced in a study of blood T cell repertoires in COVID-19. Sequencing used immunoSEQ multiplex PCR; TCRdb keeps in-frame clones, though not all of them. The sample records 120,000 to 150,000 clones, about 83% being singletons. The sequenced material came from peripheral blood. The receptors come from a man aged 45-65 years with acute or convalescent COVID-19.

V is TRBV2 and J is TRBJ2-4; 7 nucleotides agree with TRBD2. Germline CDR1 reads SNHLY; CDR2 reads FYNNEI. The CDR3 is made up of 14 amino acids. The junction had 3 bases not matched to a gene; V was cut back by 1 base and J by 6 bases. CDR3 coding DNA: TGTGCCAGCAGTGAAGGGTGGGGGGGAAACATTCAGTACTTC. This encodes CASSEGWGGNIQYF.

This CDR3 is CSASEGAEGYTF. The CDR3 DNA reads as TGCAGTGCTAGTGAGGGGGCGGAGGGCTACACCTTC. The J gene is TRBJ1-2, the V gene TRBV20-1; 7 nucleotides agree with TRBD1. The junction had 6 bases not matched to a gene; V was cut back by 3 bases and J by 8 bases. CDR1 is DFQATT, CDR2 SNEGSKA, per germline (reference sequence). The CDR3 has 12 residues.

The chain couples TRBV4-1 to TRBJ2-6; D is perhaps TRBD1 (5 bases). There are 18 residues in the CDR3. V was cut by 3 bases and J by 0 bases, with 15 bases left in between. The germline V gene encodes CDR1 MGHRA and CDR2 YSYEKL. CDR3 nucleotides: TGCGCCAGCAGCCATATAGGCAGGGAACACTCTGGGGCCAACGTCCTGACTTTC. It codes for CASSHIGREHSGANVLTF.

The chain links TRBV19 to TRBJ1-6; a possible D gene is TRBD1 (6 bases). Germline CDR1 is LNHDA and CDR2 is SQIVND (reference sequence). The V gene lost 5 bases and the J gene lost 7 bases, with 15 bases spanning the gap. The CDR3 has 15 residues. CDR3 loop: CASSFGQTGNSPLHF. For the CDR3, the DNA is TGTGCCAGTAGTTTCGGACAGACGGGGAATTCACCCCTCCACTTT.

V usage is TRBV6-5 and J usage is TRBJ2-5, with TRBD1 matching 7 bases. Germline V lookup: CDR1 MNHEY, CDR2 SVGAGI. This CDR3 is 13 amino acids long. Losses at the gene ends were 5 bases for V and 4 bases for J; bases not matched to a gene: 4. The CDR3: CASSPDRVETQYF. The CDR3 DNA reads as TGTGCCAGCAGTCCCGACAGGGTAGAGACCCAGTACTTC.